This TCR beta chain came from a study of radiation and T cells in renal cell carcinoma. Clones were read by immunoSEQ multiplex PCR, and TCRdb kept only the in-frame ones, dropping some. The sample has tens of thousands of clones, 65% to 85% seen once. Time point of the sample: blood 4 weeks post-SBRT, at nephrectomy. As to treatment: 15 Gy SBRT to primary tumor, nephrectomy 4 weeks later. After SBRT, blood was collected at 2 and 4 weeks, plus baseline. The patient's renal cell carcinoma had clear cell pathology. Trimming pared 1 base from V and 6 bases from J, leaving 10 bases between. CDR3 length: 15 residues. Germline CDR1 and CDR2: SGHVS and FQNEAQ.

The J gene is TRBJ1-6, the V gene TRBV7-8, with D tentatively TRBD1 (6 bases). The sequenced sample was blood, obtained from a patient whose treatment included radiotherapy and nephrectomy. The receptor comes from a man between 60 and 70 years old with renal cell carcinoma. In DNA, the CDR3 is TGTGCCAGCAGCTTAGTAGACAGGCGTAATTCACCCCTCCACTTT. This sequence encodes CASSLVDRRNSPLHF.